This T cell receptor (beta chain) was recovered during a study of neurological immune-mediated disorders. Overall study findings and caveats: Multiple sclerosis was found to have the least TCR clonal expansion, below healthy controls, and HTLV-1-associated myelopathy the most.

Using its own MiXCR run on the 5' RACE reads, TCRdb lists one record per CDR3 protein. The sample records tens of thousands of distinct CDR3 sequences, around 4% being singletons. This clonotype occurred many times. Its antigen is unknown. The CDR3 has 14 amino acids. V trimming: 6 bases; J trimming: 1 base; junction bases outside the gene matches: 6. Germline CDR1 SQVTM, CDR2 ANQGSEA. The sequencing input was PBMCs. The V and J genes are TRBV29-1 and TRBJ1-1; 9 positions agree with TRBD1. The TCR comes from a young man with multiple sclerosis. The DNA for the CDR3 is TGCAGCGTCCGGACAGGGGCGACGAACACTGAAGCTTTCTTT. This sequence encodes CSVRTGATNTEAFF.